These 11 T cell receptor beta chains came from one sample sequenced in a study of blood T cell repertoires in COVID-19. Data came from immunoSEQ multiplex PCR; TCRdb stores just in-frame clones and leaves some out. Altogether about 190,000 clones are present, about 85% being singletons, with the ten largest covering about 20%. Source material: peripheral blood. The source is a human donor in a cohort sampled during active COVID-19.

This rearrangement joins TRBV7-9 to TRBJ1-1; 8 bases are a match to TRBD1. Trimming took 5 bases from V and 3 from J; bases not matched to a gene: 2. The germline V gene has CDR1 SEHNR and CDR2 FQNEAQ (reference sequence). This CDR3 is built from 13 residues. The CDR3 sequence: CASSQTGDTEAFF. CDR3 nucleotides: TGTGCCAGCAGCCAGACAGGGGACACTGAAGCTTTCTTT. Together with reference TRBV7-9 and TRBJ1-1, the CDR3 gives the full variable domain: DTGVSQNPRHKITKRGQNVTFRCDPISEHNRLYWYRQTLGQGPEFLTYFQNEAQLEKSRLLSDRFSAERPKGSFSTLEIQRTEQGDSAMYLCASSQTGDTEAFFGQGTRLTVV.

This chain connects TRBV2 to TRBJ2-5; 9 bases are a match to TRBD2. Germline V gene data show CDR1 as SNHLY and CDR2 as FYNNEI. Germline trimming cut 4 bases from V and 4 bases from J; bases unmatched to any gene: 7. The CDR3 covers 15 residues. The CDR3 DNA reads TGTGCCAGCAGTGGCGGGAGGGGGAAACGAGAGACCCAGTACTTC. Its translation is CASSGGRGKRETQYF.

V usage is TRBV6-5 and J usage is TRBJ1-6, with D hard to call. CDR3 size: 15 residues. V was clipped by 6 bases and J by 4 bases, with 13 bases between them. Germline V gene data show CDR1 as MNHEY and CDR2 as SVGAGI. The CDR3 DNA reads TGTGCCAGCAGAACCATCGAGAGATATAATTCACCCCTCCACTTT. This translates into CASRTIERYNSPLHF.

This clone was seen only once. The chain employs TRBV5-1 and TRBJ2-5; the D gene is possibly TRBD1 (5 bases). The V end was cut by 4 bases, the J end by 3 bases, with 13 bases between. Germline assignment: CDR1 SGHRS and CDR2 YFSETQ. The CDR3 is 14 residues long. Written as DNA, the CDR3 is TGCGCCAGCAGCCACCAGGGTTCGAAAGAGACCCAGTACTTC. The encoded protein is CASSHQGSKETQYF.

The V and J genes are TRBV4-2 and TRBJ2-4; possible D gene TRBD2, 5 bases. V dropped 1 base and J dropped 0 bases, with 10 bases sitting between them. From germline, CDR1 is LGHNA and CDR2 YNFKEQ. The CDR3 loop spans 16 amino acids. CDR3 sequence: CASSQGETLAKNIQYF. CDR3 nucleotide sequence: TGTGCCAGCAGCCAAGGGGAGACACTAGCCAAAAACATTCAGTACTTC.

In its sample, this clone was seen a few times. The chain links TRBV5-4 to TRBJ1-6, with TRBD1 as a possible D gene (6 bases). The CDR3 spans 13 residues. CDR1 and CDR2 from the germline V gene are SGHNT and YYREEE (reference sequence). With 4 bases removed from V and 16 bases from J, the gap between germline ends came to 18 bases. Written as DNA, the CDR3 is TGTGCCAGCAGCCAGCCTGACAGGCCTGTGCTCCACTTT. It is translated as CASSQPDRPVLHF.

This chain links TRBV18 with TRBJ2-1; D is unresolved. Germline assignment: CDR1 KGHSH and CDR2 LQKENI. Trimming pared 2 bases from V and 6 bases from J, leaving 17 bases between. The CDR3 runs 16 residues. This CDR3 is CASSPVSLVVPNEQFF. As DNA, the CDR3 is TGTGCCAGCTCACCAGTATCTTTAGTGGTACCCAATGAGCAGTTCTTC.

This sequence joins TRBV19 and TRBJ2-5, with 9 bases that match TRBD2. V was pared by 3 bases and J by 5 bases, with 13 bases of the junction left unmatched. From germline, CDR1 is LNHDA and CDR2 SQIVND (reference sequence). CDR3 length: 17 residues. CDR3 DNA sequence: TGTGCCAGTAGTATTGTTGCTAGCGGGGACCCGGTGGAGACCCAGTACTTC. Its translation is CASSIVASGDPVETQYF.

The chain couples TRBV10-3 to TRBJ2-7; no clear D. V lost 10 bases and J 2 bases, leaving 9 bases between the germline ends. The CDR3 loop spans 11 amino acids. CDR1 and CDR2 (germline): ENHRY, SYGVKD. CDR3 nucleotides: TGTGCCACAGGTCCTCCCTACGAGCAGTACGTC. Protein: CATGPPYEQYV.

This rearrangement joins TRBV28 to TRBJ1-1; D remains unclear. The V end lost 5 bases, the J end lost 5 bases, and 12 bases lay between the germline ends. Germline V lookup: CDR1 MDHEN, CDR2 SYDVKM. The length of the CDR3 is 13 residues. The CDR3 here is CASSPWETTEAFF. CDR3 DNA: TGTGCCAGCAGTCCCTGGGAGACGACTGAAGCTTTCTTT.

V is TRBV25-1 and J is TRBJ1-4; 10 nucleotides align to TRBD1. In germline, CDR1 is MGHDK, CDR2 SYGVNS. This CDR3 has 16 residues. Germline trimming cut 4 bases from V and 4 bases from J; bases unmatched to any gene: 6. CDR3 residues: CASSGAGQGGNEKLFF. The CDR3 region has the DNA TGTGCCAGCAGTGGCGCAGGACAGGGGGGTAATGAAAAACTGTTTTTT.